The 8 T cell receptor beta chains below were found in one sample sequenced in a study of T-cell memory formation after mild COVID-19. TCRdb redid the calling of the 5' RACE reads with MiXCR, one entry per CDR3 protein. Here the sample spans a few hundred thousand distinct CDR3 sequences, about 20% being singletons. The material sequenced was PBMCs or a T cell subset sorted from them (not recorded which). The receptors here all came from an adult woman who had mild COVID-19 (a few samples of this study predate the infection). Cell type and time point are not known.

The chain joins TRBV12-3 or TRBV12-4 to TRBJ1-5, with TRBD1 identical over 10 bases. V was pared by 6 bases and J by 4 bases, with 9 bases of the junction left unmatched. This CDR3 is 16 amino acids long. The CDR3 reads CASSFTGTGVNQPQHF. CDR3 nucleotide sequence: TGTGCCAGCAGCTTTACCGGGACAGGGGTGAATCAGCCCCAGCATTTT.

The chain couples TRBV9 to TRBJ1-2; 8 nucleotides match TRBD1. This CDR3 is built from 19 residues. CDR1 and CDR2 from the germline V gene are SGDLS and YYNGEE. V shed 4 bases, J shed 1 base, and the junction held 18 bases outside the gene matches. The CDR3 sequence: CASSPYSWTGNSINYGYTF. The CDR3 nucleotides are TGTGCCAGCAGCCCCTACTCCTGGACAGGGAACTCGATTAACTATGGCTACACCTTC. The full variable domain, completed using reference TRBV9 and TRBJ1-2, is DSGVTQTPKHLITATGQRVTLRCSPRSGDLSVYWYQQSLDQGLQFLIQYYNGEERAKGNILERFSAQQFPDLHSELNLSSLELGDSALYFCASSPYSWTGNSINYGYTFGSGTRLTVV.

This chain joins TRBV3-1 and TRBJ1-1, with 8 bases lining up with TRBD1. Per the germline V gene, CDR1 is LGHDT and CDR2 is YNNKEL (reference sequence). This CDR3 is 16 amino acids long. V lost 4 bases to trimming and J lost 1 base; unmatched junction nucleotides: 8. The CDR3, as DNA: TGTGCCAGCAGCCTACGGACAGGGACGGGGAACACTGAAGCTTTCTTT. This gives the protein CASSLRTGTGNTEAFF. Together with reference TRBV3-1 and TRBJ1-1, the CDR3 gives the full variable domain: DTAVSQTPKYLVTQMGNDKSIKCEQNLGHDTMYWYKQDSKKFLKIMFSYNNKELIINETVPNRFSPKSPDKAHLNLHINSLELGDSAVYFCASSLRTGTGNTEAFFGQGTRLTVV.

This clonotype came up a few times. This chain connects TRBV10-3 to TRBJ2-3; TRBD1 might be the D (5 bases). The germline gives CDR1 ENHRY, CDR2 SYGVKD. Trimming cost V 1 base and J 2 bases, with 13 bases left between them. The CDR3 contains 16 residues. The CDR3 region has the DNA TGTGCCATCAGTGAGTTGGGGCCACCGTCCACAGATACGCAGTATTTT. Translation: CAISELGPPSTDTQYF.

The table lists this clonotype with a few counts. V usage is TRBV24-1 and J usage is TRBJ2-5, with 8 bases identical to TRBD1. The CDR3 loop spans 15 amino acids. The V gene's germline CDR1 is KGHDR and CDR2 SFDVKD. V was pared by 4 bases and J by 1 base, with 4 bases of the junction left unmatched. CDR3 in DNA: TGTGCCACCAGTGACCTAACAGGGGGCCAAGAGACCCAGTACTTC. Translated: CATSDLTGGQETQYF.

The chain uses TRBV7-9 and TRBJ2-7; 7 bases are shared with TRBD1. Germline V gives CDR1 SEHNR, CDR2 FQNEAQ (reference sequence). Trimming cost V 0 bases and J 4 bases; bases outside gene matches: 3. The CDR3 spans 14 residues. The CDR3 loop reads CASSLAGTEYEQYF. In DNA, the CDR3 is TGTGCCAGCAGCTTAGCGGGGACAGAATACGAGCAGTACTTC.

This chain uses TRBV12-3 or TRBV12-4 with TRBJ2-7; D may be TRBD1 or TRBD2 (5 bases each). The germline V and J ends were trimmed by 2 bases and 7 bases, with 15 bases remaining between them. The CDR3 totals 14 residues. This chain's CDR3 is CASSLSPGAEEQYF. As DNA, the CDR3 is TGTGCCAGCAGTTTATCCCCCGGGGCAGAGGAGCAGTACTTC.

The V gene is TRBV18, the J gene TRBJ2-2; TRBD2 aligns across 7 bases. V lost 0 bases and J lost 0; bases outside the gene matches: 1. Germline V CDR1 and CDR2: KGHSH, LQKENI. This CDR3 contains 16 residues. CDR3 coding DNA: TGTGCCAGCTCACCACCCCTAGCGGCGAACACCGGGGAGCTGTTTTTT. Amino acids: CASSPPLAANTGELFF.